This TCR beta chain was identified during a study of shared clonotypes between healthy human individuals. Points from the study as a whole: Shared across several donors were roughly 4.7% of the naive CD4 clonotypes.

Sorted-subset replicate PCR reactions were performed with approximately 200 ng DNA, corresponding to roughly 30,000 T cell genomes. Study processing details: As immunoSEQ supplied junction-only sequences (without quality scores), filtering differed. TCRdb keeps only in-frame clones here, not all; method: immunoSEQ multiplex PCR. That table gives V, J and clone size, and the DNA gave D and trimming. This table holds millions of clones, 85% to 95% found once. Notes on this clone: Antigen specificity is unknown.

What was sequenced was naive CD4+ T cells from PBMCs. The sample's subset: CD45RA+ positively selected. The receptor comes from a young man in good health. Some clones in this sample may be carry-over from other donors' samples.

In DNA form, the CDR3 reads TGTGCTAGTGGTCCGGCGTGGGATACGCAGTATTTT. Translated, it gives CASGPAWDTQYF. V and J are TRBV12-5 and TRBJ2-3; no definite D call. V lost 5 bases and J lost 6, with 9 bases in between. The CDR3 sequence is 12 residues long. The germline CDR1 and CDR2 sequences are LGHNT and FRNRAP.